These 8 T cell receptor beta chains were all obtained from the same sample, sequenced in a study of control samples from healthy donors and cancer patients. This table comes from immunoSEQ multiplex PCR, and its TCRdb copy is limited to in-frame clones, with some not included. Of 90,000 to 95,000 clones in the sample, just under 85% are singletons; the top ten hold approximately 19%. The specimen sequenced was blood. Every receptor here comes from a man aged 25-40 years in good health.

The chain links TRBV14 to TRBJ2-2; D gene ambiguous. This CDR3 is built from 17 residues. The germline V and J ends were trimmed by 0 bases and 4 bases, with 15 bases remaining between them. In germline, CDR1 is SGHDN, CDR2 FVKESK. In nucleotides, the CDR3 is TGTGCCAGCAGCCAAGAGCAGGACCGAGTCGGCACCGGGGAGCTGTTTTTT. Residues: CASSQEQDRVGTGELFF. Drawing the rest from reference TRBV14 and TRBJ2-2, the complete variable domain is EAGVTQFPSHSVIEKGQTVTLRCDPISGHDNLYWYRRVMGKEIKFLLHFVKESKQDESGMPNNRFLAERTGGTYSTLKVQPAELEDSGVYFCASSQEQDRVGTGELFFGEGSRLTVL.

This chain links TRBV5-1 with TRBJ1-2, with D maybe TRBD1 (6 bases). Germline V gene data show CDR1 as SGHRS and CDR2 as YFSETQ. Trimming pared 4 bases from V and 1 base from J, leaving 14 bases between. The CDR3 is 15 amino acids. In DNA, the CDR3 is TGCGCCAGCAGCGCCACAGGGACCCATAACTATGGCTACACCTTC. It is translated as CASSATGTHNYGYTF.

This sequence joins TRBV28 and TRBJ2-1; TRBD1 agrees at 8 bases. CDR3 length equals 15 residues. Per germline, CDR1 MDHEN and CDR2 SYDVKM. V dropped 7 bases and J dropped 4; count of bases not matched to a gene: 9. The CDR3 protein is CASNEPNRGYNEQFF. CDR3 in DNA: TGTGCCAGCAATGAACCCAACAGGGGGTACAATGAGCAGTTCTTC.

This chain joins TRBV19 and TRBJ2-7; no clear D gene. Trimming cost V 0 bases and J 6 bases, with 9 bases left between them. The CDR3 is 13 residues long. CDR1 LNHDA and CDR2 SQIVND come from the germline V gene (reference sequence). The CDR3 DNA reads TGTGCCAGTAGTATAGAGGCGAGATCCGAGCAGTACTTC. Translated, it gives CASSIEARSEQYF.

The chain links TRBV2 to TRBJ1-6; D unclear. The V end was cut by 6 bases, the J end by 0 bases, with 12 bases between. There are 16 residues in the CDR3. Per germline, CDR1 SNHLY and CDR2 FYNNEI. The CDR3, as DNA: TGTGCCAGCAGGGTGACAAAAAGCTCCTATAATTCACCCCTCCACTTT. Its protein product is CASRVTKSSYNSPLHF. Together with reference TRBV2 and TRBJ1-6, the CDR3 gives the full variable domain: EPEVTQTPSHQVTQMGQEVILRCVPISNHLYFYWYRQILGQKVEFLVSFYNNEISEKSEIFDDQFSVERPDGSNFTLKIRSTKLEDSAMYFCASRVTKSSYNSPLHFGNGTRLTVT.

This chain joins TRBV3-1 (or the pseudogene TRBV3-2) and TRBJ2-7; D unresolved. CDR3 size: 12 residues. The germline V gene encodes CDR1 LGHDT and CDR2 YNNKEL (reference sequence). With 4 bases removed from V and 7 bases from J, the gap between germline ends came to 11 bases. The CDR3 region is CASSRMAGEQYF. The CDR3 DNA is TGTGCCAGCAGCCGAATGGCTGGAGAGCAGTACTTC.

The gene calls are TRBV5-6 and TRBJ2-2; D tentatively reads TRBD1 or TRBD2 (5 bases each). Germline CDR1 SGHDT, CDR2 YYEEEE. The CDR3 consists of 15 residues. The V end lost 4 bases, the J end lost 4 bases, and 14 bases lay between the germline ends. The CDR3 DNA follows: TGTGCCAGCAGCCGGGACCCAAGACCCACCGGGGAGCTGTTTTTT. It is translated as CASSRDPRPTGELFF.

J is TRBJ1-6 and V is TRBV5-1; unclear D gene. The CDR3 contains 16 residues. Germline V lookup: CDR1 SGHRS, CDR2 YFSETQ. Trimming took 1 base from V and 0 from J, leaving 8 bases between them. The CDR3 region has the DNA TGCGCCAGCAGCTTGATTGGGAGCTCCTATAATTCACCCCTCCACTTT. It yields the protein CASSLIGSSYNSPLHF.